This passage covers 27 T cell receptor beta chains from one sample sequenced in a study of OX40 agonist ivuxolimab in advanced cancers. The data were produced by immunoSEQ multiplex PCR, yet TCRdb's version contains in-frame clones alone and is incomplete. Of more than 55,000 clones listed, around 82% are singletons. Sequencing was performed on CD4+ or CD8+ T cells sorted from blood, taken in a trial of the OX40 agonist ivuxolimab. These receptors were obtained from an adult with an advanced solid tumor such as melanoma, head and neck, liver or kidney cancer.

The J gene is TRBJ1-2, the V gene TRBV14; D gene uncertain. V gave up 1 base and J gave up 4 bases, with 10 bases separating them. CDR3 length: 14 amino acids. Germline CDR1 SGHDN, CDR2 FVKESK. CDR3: CASSQVGLTYGYTF. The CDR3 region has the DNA TGTGCCAGCAGCCAAGTAGGCCTGACCTATGGCTACACCTTC. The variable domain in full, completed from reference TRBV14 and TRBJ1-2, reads EAGVTQFPSHSVIEKGQTVTLRCDPISGHDNLYWYRRVMGKEIKFLLHFVKESKQDESGMPNNRFLAERTGGTYSTLKVQPAELEDSGVYFCASSQVGLTYGYTFGSGTRLTVV.

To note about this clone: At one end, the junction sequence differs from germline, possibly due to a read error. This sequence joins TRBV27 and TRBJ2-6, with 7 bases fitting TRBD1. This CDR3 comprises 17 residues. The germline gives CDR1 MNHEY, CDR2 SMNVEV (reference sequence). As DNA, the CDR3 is TGTGTCAGCAGTCCGGGACAGTGGAGGTCTGGGGCCAACGTCCTGACTTTC. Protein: CVSSPGQWRSGANVLTF.

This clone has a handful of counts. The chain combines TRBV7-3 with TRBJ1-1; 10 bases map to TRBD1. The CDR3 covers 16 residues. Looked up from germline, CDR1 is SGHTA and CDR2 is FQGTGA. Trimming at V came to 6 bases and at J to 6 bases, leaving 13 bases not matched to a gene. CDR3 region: CASRPDKGTGEAEAFF. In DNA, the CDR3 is TGTGCCAGCAGGCCCGACAAAGGGACAGGGGAGGCTGAAGCTTTCTTT.

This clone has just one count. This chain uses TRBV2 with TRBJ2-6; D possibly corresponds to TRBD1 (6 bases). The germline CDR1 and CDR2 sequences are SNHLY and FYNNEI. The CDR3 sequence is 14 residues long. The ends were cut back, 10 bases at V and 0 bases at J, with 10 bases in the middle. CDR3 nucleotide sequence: TGTGCCACCCGGACAGACTCTGGGGCCAACGTCCTGACTTTC. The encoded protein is CATRTDSGANVLTF.

The CDR3: CASSLRGRLAEGETQYF. In DNA form, the CDR3 reads TGTGCCAGCAGCTTGAGAGGTCGCCTAGCGGAAGGGGAGACCCAGTACTTC. This chain uses TRBV5-4 with TRBJ2-5; the match to TRBD2 covers 7 bases. V shed 1 base, J shed 5 bases, and the junction held 14 bases outside the gene matches. The length of the CDR3 is 17 residues. Looked up from germline, CDR1 is SGHNT and CDR2 is YYREEE (reference sequence).

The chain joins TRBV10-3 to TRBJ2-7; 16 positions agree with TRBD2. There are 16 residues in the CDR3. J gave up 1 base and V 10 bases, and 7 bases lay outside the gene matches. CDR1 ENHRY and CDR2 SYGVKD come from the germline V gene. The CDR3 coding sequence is TGTGCCAGCACCGGGACTAGCGGGAGGGCGTCCTACGAGCAGTACTTC. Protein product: CASTGTSGRASYEQYF.

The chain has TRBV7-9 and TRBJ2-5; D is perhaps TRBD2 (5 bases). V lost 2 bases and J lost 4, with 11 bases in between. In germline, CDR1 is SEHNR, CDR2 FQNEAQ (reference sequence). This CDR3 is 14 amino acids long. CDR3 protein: CASSLSGSRETQYF. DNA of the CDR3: TGTGCCAGCAGCTTATCGGGGTCGCGAGAGACCCAGTACTTC.

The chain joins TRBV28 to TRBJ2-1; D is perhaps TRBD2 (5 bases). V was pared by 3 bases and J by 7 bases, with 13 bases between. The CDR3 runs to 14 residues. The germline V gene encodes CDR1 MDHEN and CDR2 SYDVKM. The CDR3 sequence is CASSFYDGENEQFF. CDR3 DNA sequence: TGTGCCAGCAGTTTCTACGACGGGGAAAATGAGCAGTTCTTC.

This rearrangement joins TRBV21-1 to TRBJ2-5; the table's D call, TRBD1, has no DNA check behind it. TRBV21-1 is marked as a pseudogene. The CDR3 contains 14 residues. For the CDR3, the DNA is TGTGCCAGCAGCATCCTGGTCCGCAGGGAGACCCAGTACTTC. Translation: CASSILVRRETQYF.

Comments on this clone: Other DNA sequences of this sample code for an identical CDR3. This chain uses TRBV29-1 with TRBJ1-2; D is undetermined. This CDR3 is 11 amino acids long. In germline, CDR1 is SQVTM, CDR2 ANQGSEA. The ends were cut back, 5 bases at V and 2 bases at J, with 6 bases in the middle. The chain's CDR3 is CSVYGNYGYTF. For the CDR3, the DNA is TGCAGCGTTTACGGGAACTATGGCTACACCTTC.

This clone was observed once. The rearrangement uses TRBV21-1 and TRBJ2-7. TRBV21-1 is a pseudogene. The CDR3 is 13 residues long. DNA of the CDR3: TGTGCCAGCAGCACGCGTAGGGCAAGCGAGCAGTACTTC. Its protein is CASSTRRASEQYF.

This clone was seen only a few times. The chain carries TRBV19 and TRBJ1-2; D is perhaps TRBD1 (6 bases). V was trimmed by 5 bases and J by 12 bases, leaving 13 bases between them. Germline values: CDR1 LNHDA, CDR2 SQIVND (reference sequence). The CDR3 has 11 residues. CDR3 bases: TGTGCCAGTAGTTCTACAGGGAAGCACACCTTC. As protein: CASSSTGKHTF.

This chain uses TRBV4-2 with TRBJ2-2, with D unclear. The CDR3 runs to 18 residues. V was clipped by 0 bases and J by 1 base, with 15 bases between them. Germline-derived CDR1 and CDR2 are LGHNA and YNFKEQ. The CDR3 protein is CASSQELVERLNTGELFF. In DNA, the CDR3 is TGTGCCAGCAGCCAAGAACTCGTTGAGCGACTGAACACCGGGGAGCTGTTTTTT.

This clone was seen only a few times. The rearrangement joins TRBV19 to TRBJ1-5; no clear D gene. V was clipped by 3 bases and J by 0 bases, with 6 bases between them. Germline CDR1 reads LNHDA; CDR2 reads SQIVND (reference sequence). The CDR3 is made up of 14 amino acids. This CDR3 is CASSIVSSNQPQHF. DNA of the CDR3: TGTGCCAGTAGTATCGTCTCTAGCAATCAGCCCCAGCATTTT.

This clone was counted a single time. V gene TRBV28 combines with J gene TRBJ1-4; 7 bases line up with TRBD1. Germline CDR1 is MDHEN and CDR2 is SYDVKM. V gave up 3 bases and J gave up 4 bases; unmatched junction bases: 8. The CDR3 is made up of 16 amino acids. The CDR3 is CASSLPGGSFNEKLFF. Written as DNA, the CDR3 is TGTGCCAGCAGTTTGCCAGGGGGGAGTTTTAATGAAAAACTGTTTTTT.

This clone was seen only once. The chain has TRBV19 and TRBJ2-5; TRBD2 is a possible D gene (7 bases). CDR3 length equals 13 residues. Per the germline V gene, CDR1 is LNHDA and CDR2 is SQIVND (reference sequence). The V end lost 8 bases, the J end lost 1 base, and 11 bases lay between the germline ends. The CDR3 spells CASGGGGQETQYF. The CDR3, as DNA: TGTGCCAGTGGAGGGGGGGGCCAAGAGACCCAGTACTTC.

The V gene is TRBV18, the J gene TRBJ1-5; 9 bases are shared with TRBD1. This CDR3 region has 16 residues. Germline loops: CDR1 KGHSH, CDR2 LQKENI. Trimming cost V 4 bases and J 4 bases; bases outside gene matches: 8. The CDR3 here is CASSRIPGQGNQPQHF. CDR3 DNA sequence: TGTGCCAGCTCACGAATTCCGGGACAGGGAAATCAGCCCCAGCATTTT.

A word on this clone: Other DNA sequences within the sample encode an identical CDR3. This CDR3 is CASGLVREQYF. CDR3 bases: TGTGCTAGTGGTTTGGTGAGGGAGCAGTACTTC. The gene calls are TRBV12-5 and TRBJ2-7; D unresolved. Germline V gene lookup returns CDR1 LGHNT and CDR2 FRNRAP. Trimming took off 0 bases at V and 7 bases at J, with 4 bases between the two ends. The CDR3 covers 11 residues.

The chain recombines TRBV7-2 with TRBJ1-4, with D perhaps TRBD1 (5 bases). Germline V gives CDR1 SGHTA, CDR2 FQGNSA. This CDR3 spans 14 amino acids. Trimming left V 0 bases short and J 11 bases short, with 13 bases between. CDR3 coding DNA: TGTGCCAGCAGCTTAGCTGACGGGGGGACCAAACTGTTTTTT. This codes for CASSLADGGTKLFF.

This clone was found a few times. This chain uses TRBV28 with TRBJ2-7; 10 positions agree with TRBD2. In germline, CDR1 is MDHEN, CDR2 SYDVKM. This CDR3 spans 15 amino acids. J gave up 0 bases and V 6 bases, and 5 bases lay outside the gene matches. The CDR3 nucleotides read TGTGCCAGCAGGAGGACTAGCGGATTCTCCTACGAGCAGTACTTC. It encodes CASRRTSGFSYEQYF.

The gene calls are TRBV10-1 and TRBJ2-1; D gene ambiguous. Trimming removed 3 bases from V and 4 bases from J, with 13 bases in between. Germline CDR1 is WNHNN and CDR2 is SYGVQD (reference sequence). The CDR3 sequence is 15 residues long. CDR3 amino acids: CASSDGRGPYNEQFF. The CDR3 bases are TGCGCCAGCAGTGATGGAAGAGGTCCTTACAATGAGCAGTTCTTC.

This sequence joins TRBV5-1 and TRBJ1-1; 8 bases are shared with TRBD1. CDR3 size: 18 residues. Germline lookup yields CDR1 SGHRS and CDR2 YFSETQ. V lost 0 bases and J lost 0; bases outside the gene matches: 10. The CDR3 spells CASSLAGVDRVVNTEAFF. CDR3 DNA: TGCGCCAGCAGCTTGGCCGGAGTGGACAGGGTTGTGAACACTGAAGCTTTCTTT.

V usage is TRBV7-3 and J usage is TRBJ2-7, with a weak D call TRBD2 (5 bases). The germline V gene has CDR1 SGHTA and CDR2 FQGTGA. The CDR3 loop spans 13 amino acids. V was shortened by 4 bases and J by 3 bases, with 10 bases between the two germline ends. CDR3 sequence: CASSSPGDYEQYF. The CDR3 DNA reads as TGTGCCAGCAGCTCCCCCGGGGACTACGAGCAGTACTTC.

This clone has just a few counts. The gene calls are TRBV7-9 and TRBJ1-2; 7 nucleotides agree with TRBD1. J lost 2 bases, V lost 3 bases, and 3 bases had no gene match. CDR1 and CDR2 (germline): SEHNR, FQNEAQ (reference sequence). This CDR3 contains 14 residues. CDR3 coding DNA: TGTGCCAGCAGCTTCACGACAGGGAACTATGGCTACACCTTC. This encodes CASSFTTGNYGYTF.

The CDR3, as DNA: TGCGCCAGCAGCCAAGGACAGGGGTCTCACACTGAAGCTTTCTTT. This sequence encodes CASSQGQGSHTEAFF. This chain joins TRBV4-1 and TRBJ1-1, with TRBD1 matching 8 bases. The ends lost 1 base at V and 3 bases at J; junction bases unmatched: 4. CDR1 and CDR2 from the germline V gene are MGHRA and YSYEKL. This CDR3 is built from 15 residues.

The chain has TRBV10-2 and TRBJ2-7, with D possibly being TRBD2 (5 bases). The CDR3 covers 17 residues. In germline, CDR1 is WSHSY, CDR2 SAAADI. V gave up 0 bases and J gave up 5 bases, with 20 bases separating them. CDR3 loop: CASSESVWRVESHEQYF. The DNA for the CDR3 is TGCGCCAGCAGTGAGTCAGTGTGGCGGGTAGAGTCCCACGAGCAGTACTTC.

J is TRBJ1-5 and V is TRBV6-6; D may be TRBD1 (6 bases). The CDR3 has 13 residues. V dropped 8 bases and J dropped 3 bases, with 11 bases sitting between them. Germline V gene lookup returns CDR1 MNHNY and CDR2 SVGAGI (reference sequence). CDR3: CASVGGYNQPQHF. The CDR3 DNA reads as TGTGCCAGCGTGGGGGGCTACAATCAGCCCCAGCATTTT.